The rows below give T cell receptor beta chains drawn from one sample of a study of shared clonotypes between healthy human individuals. Repertoires were generated with immunoSEQ multiplex PCR, while TCRdb's copy carries only in-frame clones and drops some. The table shows nearly 1,000,000 clones, with over 60% occurring only once. The specimen was memory CD4+ T cells sorted from blood. Every receptor here comes from a man aged 18 to 30 in good health. Each CDR3 is given with its conserved first and last residue. D genes are given only for firm matches. Clone size appears in some rows only: once, few, many, or a class for an expanded clone.

d_gene	v_gene	j_gene	abundance	CDR3aa	CDR3nt
TRBD1	TRBV5-1	TRBJ1-1	.	CASSTRGQGARNTEAFF	TGCGCCAGCAGCACCCGAGGACAGGGGGCAAGGAACACTGAAGCTTTCTTT
.	TRBV5-6	TRBJ2-7	.	CASSFRAEASSYEQYF	TGTGCCAGCAGCTTCCGGGCGGAGGCGAGCTCCTACGAGCAGTACTTC
TRBD1	TRBV9	TRBJ2-7	once	CASSASRTGGSYEQYF	TGTGCCAGCAGCGCCTCACGGACAGGGGGATCCTACGAGCAGTACTTC
.	TRBV5-6	TRBJ2-2	few	CASSLDRNTGELFF	TGTGCCAGCAGCTTGGACAGAAACACCGGGGAGCTGTTTTTT
.	TRBV20-1	TRBJ2-5	few	CSLQEQETQYF	TGCAGTCTTCAAGAGCAAGAGACCCAGTACTTC
.	TRBV6-1	TRBJ1-2	.	CASSEAGDGGLYGYTF	TGTGCCAGCAGTGAAGCGGGGGACGGTGGTCTCTATGGCTACACCTTC
TRBD1	TRBV4-1	TRBJ2-7	.	CASSRTGTAYEQYF	TGCGCCAGCAGCCGCACCGGGACAGCCTACGAGCAGTACTTC
.	TRBV4-1	TRBJ2-3	.	CASSQEVLRGDTQYF	TGCGCCAGCAGCCAAGAAGTCCTCCGGGGAGATACGCAGTATTTT
.	TRBV5-1	TRBJ1-6	few	CASSPQALGNSPLHF	TGCGCCAGCAGCCCCCAGGCCCTGGGGAATTCACCCCTCCACTTT
TRBD2	TRBV5-1	TRBJ2-1	.	CASRREGLNEQFF	TGCGCCAGCAGGCGGGAGGGCCTCAATGAGCAGTTCTTC